There are a few counts of the clone carrying this TCR beta chain. The source of the sample is a study of glioma-infiltrating T cells. CDR1 MNHNS and CDR2 SASEGT come from the germline V gene. The V and J ends lost 6 bases and 7 bases, in that order; junction bases with no gene match: 11. This CDR3 is 15 amino acids long. TCR alpha and beta CDR3 regions were amplified from RNA using iRepertoire nested multiplex PCR. TCRdb fed the multiplex PCR reads into MiXCR, producing one record per CDR3 protein. Found here are over 130,000 distinct CDR3 sequences, more than 35% of them singletons; the top ten hold around 20%.

The chain joins TRBV6-1 to TRBJ2-5; 10 nucleotides align to TRBD1. The source of this sequence is a human donor with low-grade glioma or glioblastoma, undergoing nonglioma brain surgery, or in good health (not recorded which). The sequencing sample was made of glioma tissue, nonneoplastic brain tissue, or PBMCs (not recorded which). The CDR3 nucleotides are TGTGCCAGCAGAGGGACAGGGGCGGGACGATGGACCCAGTACTTC. Protein sequence: CASRGTGAGRWTQYF.